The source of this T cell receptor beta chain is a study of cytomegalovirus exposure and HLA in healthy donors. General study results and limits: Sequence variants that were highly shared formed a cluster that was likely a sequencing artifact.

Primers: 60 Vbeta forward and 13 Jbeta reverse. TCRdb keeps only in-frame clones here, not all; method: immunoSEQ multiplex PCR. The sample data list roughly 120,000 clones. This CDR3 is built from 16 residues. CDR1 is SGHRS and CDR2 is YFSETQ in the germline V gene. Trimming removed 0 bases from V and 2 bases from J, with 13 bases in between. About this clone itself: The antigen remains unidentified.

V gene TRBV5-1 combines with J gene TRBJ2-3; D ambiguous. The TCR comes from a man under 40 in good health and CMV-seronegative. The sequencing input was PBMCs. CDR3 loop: CASSLASVNPTDTQYF. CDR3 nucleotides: TGCGCCAGCAGCTTGGCCTCGGTCAACCCCACAGATACGCAGTATTTT.